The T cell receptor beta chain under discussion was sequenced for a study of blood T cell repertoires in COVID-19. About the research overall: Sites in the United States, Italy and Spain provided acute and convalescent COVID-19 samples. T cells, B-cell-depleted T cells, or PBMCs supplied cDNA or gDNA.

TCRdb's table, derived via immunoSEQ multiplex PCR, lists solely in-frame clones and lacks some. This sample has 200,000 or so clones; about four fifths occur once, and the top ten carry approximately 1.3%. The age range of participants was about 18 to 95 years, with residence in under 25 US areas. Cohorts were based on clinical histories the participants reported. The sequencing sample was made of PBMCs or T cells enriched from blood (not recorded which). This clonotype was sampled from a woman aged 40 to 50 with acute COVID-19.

CDR3 nucleotide sequence: TGTGCCAGCAGCGTAGCCCCAGGGGCGGGCTACGAGCAGTACTTC. Protein: CASSVAPGAGYEQYF. The rearrangement links TRBV9 to TRBJ2-7, with D perhaps TRBD1 (6 bases). The V end lost 0 bases, the J end lost 3 bases, and 13 bases lay between the germline ends. The CDR3 extends over 15 amino acids. CDR1 is SGDLS, CDR2 YYNGEE, per germline.